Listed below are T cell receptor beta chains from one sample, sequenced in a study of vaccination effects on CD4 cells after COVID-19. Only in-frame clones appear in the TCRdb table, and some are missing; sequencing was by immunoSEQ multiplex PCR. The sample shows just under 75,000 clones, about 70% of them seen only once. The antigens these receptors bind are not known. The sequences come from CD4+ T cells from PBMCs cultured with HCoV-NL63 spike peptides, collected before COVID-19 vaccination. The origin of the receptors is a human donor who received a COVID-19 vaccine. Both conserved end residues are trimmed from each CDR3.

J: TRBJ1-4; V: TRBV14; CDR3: ASSQAGQSKEKLF
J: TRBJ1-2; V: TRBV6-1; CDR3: ASSELSVGPYGYT
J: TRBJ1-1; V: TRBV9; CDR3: ASSPSIRNTEAF
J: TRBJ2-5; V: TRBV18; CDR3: ASSPDPQAETQY
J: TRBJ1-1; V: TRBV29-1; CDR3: SVMEGNTEAF
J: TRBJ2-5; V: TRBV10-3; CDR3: AIRTGVGGGQETQY
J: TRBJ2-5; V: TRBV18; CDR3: ASFVALETQETQY
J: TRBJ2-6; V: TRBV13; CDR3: ASRRGGTGANVLT
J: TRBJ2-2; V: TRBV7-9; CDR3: ASSPQGRGTGELF
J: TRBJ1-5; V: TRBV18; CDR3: ASSPREGSGNQPQH
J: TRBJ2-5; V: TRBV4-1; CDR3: ASSHYSQGPRERGTQY
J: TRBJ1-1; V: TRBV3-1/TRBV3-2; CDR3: ASSQESRGEAF
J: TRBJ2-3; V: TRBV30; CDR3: ARDSTSTDTQY
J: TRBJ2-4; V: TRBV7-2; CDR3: ASSLDRTVRNIQY
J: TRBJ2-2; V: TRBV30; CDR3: AWTGQGGGELF
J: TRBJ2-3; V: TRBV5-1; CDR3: ASSLFGGYTDTQY
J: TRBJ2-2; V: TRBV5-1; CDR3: ASSPKLGHTTGELF
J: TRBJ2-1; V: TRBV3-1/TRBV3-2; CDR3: ASSQGWGGSDEQF
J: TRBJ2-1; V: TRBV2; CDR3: ASRPMGHGGSEQF
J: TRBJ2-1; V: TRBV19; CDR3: ASSLSVGRGSYNEQF